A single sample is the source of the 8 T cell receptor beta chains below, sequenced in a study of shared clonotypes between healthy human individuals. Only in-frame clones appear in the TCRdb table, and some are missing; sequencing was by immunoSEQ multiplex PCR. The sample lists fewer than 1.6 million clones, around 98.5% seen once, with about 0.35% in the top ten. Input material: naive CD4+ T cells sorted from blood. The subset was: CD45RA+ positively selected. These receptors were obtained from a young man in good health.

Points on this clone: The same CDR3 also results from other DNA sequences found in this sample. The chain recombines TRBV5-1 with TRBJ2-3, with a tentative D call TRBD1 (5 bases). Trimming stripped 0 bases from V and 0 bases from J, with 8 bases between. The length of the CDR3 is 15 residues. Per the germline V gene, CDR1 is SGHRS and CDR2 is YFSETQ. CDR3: CASSLVAGSTDTQYF. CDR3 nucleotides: TGCGCCAGCAGCTTGGTGGCAGGGAGCACAGATACGCAGTATTTT.

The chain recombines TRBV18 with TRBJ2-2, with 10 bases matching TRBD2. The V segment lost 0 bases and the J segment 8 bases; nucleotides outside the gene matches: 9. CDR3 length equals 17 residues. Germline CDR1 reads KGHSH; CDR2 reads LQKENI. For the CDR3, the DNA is TGTGCCAGCTCACCACCGCCTAGCGGGAGACGAGGGGGGGAGCTGTTTTTT. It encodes CASSPPPSGRRGGELFF.

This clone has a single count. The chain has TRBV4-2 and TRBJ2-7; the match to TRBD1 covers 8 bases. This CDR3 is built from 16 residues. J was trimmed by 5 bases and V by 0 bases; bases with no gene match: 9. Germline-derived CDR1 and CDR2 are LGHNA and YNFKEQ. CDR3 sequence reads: CASSQDDRGYVDEQYF. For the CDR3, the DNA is TGTGCCAGCAGCCAAGACGACAGGGGATACGTGGACGAGCAGTACTTC.

CDR3 nucleotides: TGTGCCAGCAGCCCGACAGGGCGGGACTATGGCTACACCTTC. This encodes CASSPTGRDYGYTF. V is TRBV5-4 and J is TRBJ1-2; TRBD1 agrees at 7 bases. V was clipped by 4 bases and J by 3 bases; unmatched bases: 6. CDR1 SGHNT and CDR2 YYREEE come from the germline V gene (reference sequence). CDR3 size: 14 residues.

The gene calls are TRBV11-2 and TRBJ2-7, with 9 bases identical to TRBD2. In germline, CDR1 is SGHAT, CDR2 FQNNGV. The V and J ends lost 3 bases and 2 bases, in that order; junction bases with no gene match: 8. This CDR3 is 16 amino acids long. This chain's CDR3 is CASSLRGSGSPYEQYF. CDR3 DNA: TGTGCCAGCAGCTTGAGGGGTAGCGGGAGCCCCTACGAGCAGTACTTC.

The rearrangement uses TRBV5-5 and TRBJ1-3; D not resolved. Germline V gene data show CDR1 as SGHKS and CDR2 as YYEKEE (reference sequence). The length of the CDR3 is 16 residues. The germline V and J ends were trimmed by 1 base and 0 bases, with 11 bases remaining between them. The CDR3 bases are TGTGCCAGCAGCTTGAGGGAGGTACTCTCTGGAAACACCATATATTTT. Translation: CASSLREVLSGNTIYF.

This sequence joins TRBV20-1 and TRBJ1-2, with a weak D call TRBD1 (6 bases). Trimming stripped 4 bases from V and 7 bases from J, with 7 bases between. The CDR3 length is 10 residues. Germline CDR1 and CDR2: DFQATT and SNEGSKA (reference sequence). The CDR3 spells CSATGVGYTF. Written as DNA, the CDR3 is TGCAGTGCTACAGGGGTTGGCTACACCTTC.

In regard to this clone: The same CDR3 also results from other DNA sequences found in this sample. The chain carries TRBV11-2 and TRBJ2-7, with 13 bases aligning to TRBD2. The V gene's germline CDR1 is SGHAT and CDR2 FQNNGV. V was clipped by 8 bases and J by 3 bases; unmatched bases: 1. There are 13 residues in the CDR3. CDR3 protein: CASRLAGGYEQYF. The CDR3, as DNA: TGTGCCAGCCGACTAGCGGGGGGCTACGAGCAGTACTTC.